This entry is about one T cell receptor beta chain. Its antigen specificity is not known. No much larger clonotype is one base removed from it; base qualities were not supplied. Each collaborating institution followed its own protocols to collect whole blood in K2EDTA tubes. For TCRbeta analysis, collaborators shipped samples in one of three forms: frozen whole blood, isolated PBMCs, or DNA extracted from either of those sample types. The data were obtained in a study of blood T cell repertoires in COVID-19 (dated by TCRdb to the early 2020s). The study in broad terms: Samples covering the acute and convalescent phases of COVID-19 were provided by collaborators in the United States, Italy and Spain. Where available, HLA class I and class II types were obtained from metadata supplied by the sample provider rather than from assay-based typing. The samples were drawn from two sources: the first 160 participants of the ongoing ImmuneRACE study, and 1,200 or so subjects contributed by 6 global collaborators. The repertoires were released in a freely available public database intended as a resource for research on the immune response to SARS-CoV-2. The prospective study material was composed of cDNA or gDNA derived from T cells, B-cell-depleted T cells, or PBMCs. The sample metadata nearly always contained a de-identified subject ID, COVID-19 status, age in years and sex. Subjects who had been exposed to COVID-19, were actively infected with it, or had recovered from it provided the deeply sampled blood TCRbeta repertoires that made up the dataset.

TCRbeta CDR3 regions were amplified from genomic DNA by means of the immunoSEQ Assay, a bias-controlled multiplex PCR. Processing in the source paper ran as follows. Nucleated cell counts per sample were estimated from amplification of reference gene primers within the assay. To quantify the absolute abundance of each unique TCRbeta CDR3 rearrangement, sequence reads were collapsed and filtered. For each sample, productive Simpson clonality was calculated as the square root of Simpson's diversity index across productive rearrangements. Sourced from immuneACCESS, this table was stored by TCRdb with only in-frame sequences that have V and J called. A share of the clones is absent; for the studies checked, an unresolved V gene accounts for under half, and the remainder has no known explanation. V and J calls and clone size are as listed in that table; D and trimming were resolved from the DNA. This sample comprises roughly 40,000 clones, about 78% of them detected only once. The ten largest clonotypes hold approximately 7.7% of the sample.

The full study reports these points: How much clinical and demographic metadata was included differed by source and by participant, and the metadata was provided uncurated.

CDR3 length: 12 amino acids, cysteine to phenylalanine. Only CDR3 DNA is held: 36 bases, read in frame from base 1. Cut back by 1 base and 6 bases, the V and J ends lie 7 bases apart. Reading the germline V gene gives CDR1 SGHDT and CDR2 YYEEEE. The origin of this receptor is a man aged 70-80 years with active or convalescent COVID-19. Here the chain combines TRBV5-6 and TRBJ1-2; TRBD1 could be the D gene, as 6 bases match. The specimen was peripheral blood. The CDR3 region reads CASSLSGDGYTF. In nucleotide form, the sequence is TGTGCCAGCAGCTTGTCAGGGGATGGCTACACCTTC.